This TCR beta chain was recovered during a study of vaccination effects on CD4 cells after COVID-19. Concerning this clone itself: What it binds is unknown.

Findings and limits, study-wide: Marked clonal contraction was seen in infection- and vaccine-induced clones late after vaccination.

The CDR3 contains 15 residues. Per germline, CDR1 LGHDT and CDR2 YNNKEL (reference sequence). V was pared by 4 bases and J by 4 bases, with 4 bases of the junction left unmatched. Researchers isolated CD4+ T cells once approximately ten days of culture had elapsed. Each participant was given two doses of one vaccine (BNT162b2 or mRNA-1273). Half-medium changes using IL-2 medium occurred on days 3 and 7. TCRdb's table, derived via immunoSEQ multiplex PCR, lists solely in-frame clones and lacks some. Of approximately 74,000 clones in the sample, roughly 73% were seen once. This TCR was sampled from a human donor who received a COVID-19 vaccine. The chain links TRBV3-1 (or the pseudogene TRBV3-2) to TRBJ1-3; 10 bases match TRBD1. Sequencing was performed on CD4+ T cells from PBMCs cultured without peptide, taken after COVID-19 vaccination. DNA for the CDR3: TGTGCCAGCAGCCTCTGGGACAGGGGCGGAAACACCATATATTTT. As protein: CASSLWDRGGNTIYF.